This TCR beta chain was observed in a study of blood T cells in healthy people across ages. A second PCR of 7 to 11 cycles used a sample-barcoded 5' primer and a J-beta primer mix. A template-switch adaptor containing 12 random nucleotides labeled each cDNA molecule. TCRdb analysed the 5' RACE reads with MiXCR anew, one entry per CDR3 protein. The sample shows hundreds of thousands of distinct CDR3 sequences, roughly three fifths of them seen only once. General study results and limits: Changes in expanded clonotypes were possibly confounded, as the CMV status of donors was unknown. Among long-lived donors, naive CD4+ cells were more numerous and diversity higher than in aged donors.

Germline V CDR1 and CDR2: KGHSH, LQKENI. The CDR3 extends over 13 amino acids. Between the trimmed V and J ends, which lost 0 bases and 4 bases, there was a span of 6 bases. Of note for this clonotype: The antigen is unknown.

The specimen sequenced was blood. The TCR was taken from a man aged 55-75 years in good health. The chain couples TRBV18 to TRBJ1-2, with D hard to call. The CDR3 bases are TGTGCCAGCTCACCACCGGGGTTCTATGGCTACACCTTC. Its protein product is CASSPPGFYGYTF. The whole variable domain, remainder taken from reference TRBV18 and TRBJ1-2, is NAGVMQNPRHLVRRRGQEARLRCSPMKGHSHVYWYRQLPEEGLKFMVYLQKENIIDESGMPKERFSAEFPKEGPSILRIQQVVRGDSAAYFCASSPPGFYGYTFGSGTRLTVV.